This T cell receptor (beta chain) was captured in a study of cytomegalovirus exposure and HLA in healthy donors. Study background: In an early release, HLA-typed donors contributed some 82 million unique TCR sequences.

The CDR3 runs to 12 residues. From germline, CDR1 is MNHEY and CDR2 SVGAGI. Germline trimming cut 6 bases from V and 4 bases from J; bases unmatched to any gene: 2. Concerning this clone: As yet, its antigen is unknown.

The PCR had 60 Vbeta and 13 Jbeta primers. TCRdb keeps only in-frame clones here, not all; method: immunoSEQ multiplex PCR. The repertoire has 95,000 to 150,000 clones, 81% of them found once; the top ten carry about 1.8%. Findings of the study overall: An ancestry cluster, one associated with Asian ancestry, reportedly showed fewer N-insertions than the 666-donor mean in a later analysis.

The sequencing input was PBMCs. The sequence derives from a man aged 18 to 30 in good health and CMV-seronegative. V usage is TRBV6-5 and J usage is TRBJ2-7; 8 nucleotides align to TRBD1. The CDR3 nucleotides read TGTGCCAGCAGCGGACAGGGTTACGAGCAGTACTTC. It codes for CASSGQGYEQYF.